This is a list of T cell receptor beta chains from one sample in a study of T cells in Graves' hyperthyroidism and ophthalmopathy. MiXCR, applied by TCRdb to the multiplex PCR reads, yields one record per CDR3 protein. The sample lists over 400,000 distinct CDR3 sequences; about 15% were seen once. The sequenced sample was blood. These receptors were taken from a man aged 18-30 years with Graves' ophthalmopathy. Each CDR3 is given with its conserved first and last residue. The order of the fields is V gene, J gene, clone size, D gene, CDR3 length, CDR3 protein, CDR3 DNA. D genes are given only for firm matches. Not every row has a clone size; where given, it reads once, few, many or a size class.

>TRBV6-1|TRBJ2-7|many|TRBD2|13
CALLADGGYEQYF
TGTGCCCTCCTAGCGGACGGGGGTTACGAGCAGTACTTC
>TRBV12-3/TRBV12-4|TRBJ2-7|many|-|17
CASSLPRAGTPSYEQYF
TGTGCCAGCAGTTTACCCCGAGCCGGGACGCCCTCCTACGAGCAGTACTTC
>TRBV13|TRBJ1-1|many|-|15
CASTILRTMNTEAFF
TGTGCCAGCACTATACTACGGACCATGAACACTGAAGCTTTCTTT
>TRBV24-1|TRBJ2-5|many|-|14
CATSDLSEQETQYF
TGTGCCACCAGTGATTTGTCCGAACAAGAGACCCAGTACTTC
>TRBV19|TRBJ2-3|many|TRBD2|16
CASSISSSGPTDTQYF
TGTGCCAGTAGTATATCCTCTAGCGGACCCACAGATACGCAGTATTTT
>TRBV20-1|TRBJ2-1|many|TRBD2|14
CSARGRGYYNEQFF
TGCAGTGCTAGGGGGCGGGGGTACTACAATGAGCAGTTCTTC
>TRBV15|TRBJ1-2|few|-|12
CATSRDLYGYTF
TGTGCCACCAGCAGAGATCTATATGGCTACACCTTC
>TRBV9|TRBJ1-6|-|-|14
CASSVGENNSPLHF
TGTGCCAGCAGCGTAGGAGAGAATAATTCACCCCTCCACTTT
>TRBV19|TRBJ1-2|-|TRBD1|15
CASSSRGGALGGYTF
TGTGCCAGTAGTTCCAGGGGGGGCGCCCTGGGTGGCTACACCTTC
>TRBV20-1|TRBJ2-1|many|TRBD2|15
CSAQGTSGGADEQFF
TGCAGTGCCCAGGGGACTAGCGGGGGGGCCGATGAGCAGTTCTTC
>TRBV6-1|TRBJ2-5|many|TRBD2|15
CASIPSGSRGETQYF
TGTGCCAGCATCCCTAGCGGGAGTAGGGGAGAGACCCAGTACTTC
>TRBV20-1|TRBJ2-1|many|-|12
CSAREGSNEQFF
TGCAGTGCTAGAGAGGGGTCGAATGAGCAGTTCTTC
>TRBV4-1|TRBJ2-3|many|TRBD2|18
CASSHLGTSGGITDTQYF
TGCGCCAGCAGCCATCTCGGGACTAGCGGGGGGATAACAGATACGCAGTATTTT
>TRBV20-1|TRBJ2-1|many|-|14
CSARGTPVYNEQFF
TGCAGTGCTAGAGGGACACCGGTCTACAATGAGCAGTTCTTC
>TRBV5-1|TRBJ2-3|many|-|15
CASSLASLSGDTQYF
TGCGCCAGCAGCTTGGCCAGCTTATCGGGAGATACGCAGTATTTT
>TRBV10-3|TRBJ2-3|many|-|14
CAIEGGSSTDTQYF
TGTGCCATCGAAGGGGGGTCGTCGACAGATACGCAGTATTTT
>TRBV7-9|TRBJ1-1|once|-|16
CASSLPGANLNTEAFF
TGTGCCAGCAGCTTACCCGGGGCGAATCTGAACACTGAAGCTTTCTTT
>TRBV15|TRBJ1-1|many|-|13
CATSRDGNTEAFF
TGTGCCACCAGCAGGGACGGGAACACTGAAGCTTTCTTT
>TRBV29-1|TRBJ1-1|many|-|14
CSFELGTRNTEAFF
TGCAGCTTTGAACTGGGGACGAGGAACACTGAAGCTTTCTTT
>TRBV29-1|TRBJ2-1|many|-|12
CSVAPMGFEQFF
TGCAGCGTTGCTCCGATGGGGTTTGAGCAGTTCTTC
>TRBV10-3|TRBJ2-1|many|-|15
CAISERGAEGDEQFF
TGTGCCATCAGTGAAAGGGGGGCCGAAGGGGATGAGCAGTTCTTC
>TRBV7-2|TRBJ2-3|once|-|14
CASGDSMGADTQYF
TGTGCCAGCGGGGATTCAATGGGGGCAGATACGCAGTATTTT
>TRBV7-9|TRBJ1-1|many|-|14
CASSLAKENTEAFF
TGTGCCAGCAGCTTAGCGAAGGAGAACACTGAAGCTTTCTTT
>TRBV5-1|TRBJ2-2|many|TRBD2|17
CASSLGTSGLNTGELFF
TGCGCCAGCAGCTTGGGAACTAGCGGGCTAAACACCGGGGAGCTGTTTTTT
>TRBV12-3/TRBV12-4|TRBJ2-2|few|-|16
CASSLARTQNGGELFF
TGTGCCAGCAGTCTAGCTCGGACCCAAAATGGCGGGGAGCTGTTTTTT
>TRBV10-3|TRBJ2-5|many|-|13
CAISTRVPETQYF
TGTGCCATCAGTACGAGGGTCCCAGAGACCCAGTACTTC
>TRBV9|TRBJ2-1|many|TRBD2|15
CASSVGTSGSYEQFF
TGTGCCAGCAGCGTAGGGACTAGCGGGAGCTATGAGCAGTTCTTC
>TRBV25-1|TRBJ2-6|few|TRBD2|14
CASSETSGTWVLTF
TGTGCCAGCAGTGAAACTAGCGGAACGTGGGTCCTGACTTTC
>TRBV5-6|TRBJ2-1|-|-|15
CASSLRATPGNEQFF
TGTGCCAGCAGCCTGAGGGCCACCCCCGGCAATGAGCAGTTCTTC
>TRBV11-2|TRBJ2-7|many|-|15
CASSPFVGENYEQYF
TGTGCCAGCAGCCCTTTTGTGGGGGAGAACTACGAGCAGTACTTC
>TRBV7-9|TRBJ1-5|many|-|14
CASSLGDVNQPQHF
TGTGCCAGCAGCCTGGGGGACGTCAATCAGCCCCAGCATTTT
>TRBV6-2/TRBV6-3|TRBJ1-1|-|-|15
CASSYSGTGNTEAFF
TGTGCCAGCAGTTACTCTGGGACGGGGAACACTGAAGCTTTCTTT
>TRBV7-9|TRBJ1-2|many|-|14
CASSLPPYLDGYTF
TGTGCCAGCAGCTTACCCCCTTACCTGGACGGCTACACCTTC
>TRBV6-1|TRBJ1-1|many|-|13
CASSLIQNTEAFF
TGTGCCAGCAGTCTGATACAGAACACTGAAGCTTTCTTT
>TRBV29-1|TRBJ2-5|-|-|14
CSVVPPQYQETQYF
TGCAGCGTTGTACCCCCCCAATATCAAGAGACCCAGTACTTC
>TRBV7-9|TRBJ1-5|-|-|14
CASSIDSTYQPQHF
TGTGCCAGCAGCATAGACAGTACTTATCAGCCCCAGCATTTT
>TRBV5-5|TRBJ1-2|many|-|12
CASNRNNYGYTF
TGTGCCAGCAACAGGAATAACTATGGCTACACCTTC
>TRBV7-2|TRBJ2-7|many|TRBD2|16
CASSSLAGGYSYEQYF
TGTGCCAGCAGCTCCCTAGCGGGAGGTTACTCCTACGAGCAGTACTTC
>TRBV19|TRBJ1-2|-|-|15
CASVLSDSNNYGYTF
TGTGCCAGTGTCCTCTCGGACAGCAACAACTATGGCTACACCTTC
>TRBV7-9|TRBJ2-3|many|-|11
CASTSSDTQYF
TGTGCCAGCACATCCTCAGATACGCAGTATTTT
>TRBV24-1|TRBJ2-1|many|TRBD2|16
CATSDRMVGEGNEQFF
TGTGCCACCAGTGATCGGATGGTGGGGGAGGGAAATGAGCAGTTCTTC
>TRBV2|TRBJ2-3|once|-|13
CASPGGSADTQYF
TGTGCCAGCCCCGGGGGTAGCGCAGATACGCAGTATTTT
>TRBV20-1|TRBJ2-7|many|TRBD1|15
CSAAPPTGGYFEQYF
TGCAGTGCTGCACCCCCTACAGGGGGCTATTTCGAGCAGTACTTC
>TRBV10-3|TRBJ2-1|-|TRBD2|12
CASSGGADEQFF
TGTGCCTCTAGCGGGGGGGCCGATGAGCAGTTCTTC
>TRBV20-1|TRBJ2-2|-|TRBD2|16
CSATSLAGDNTGELFF
TGCAGTGCTACCTCCCTAGCGGGAGACAACACCGGGGAGCTGTTTTTT
>TRBV6-2/TRBV6-3|TRBJ2-1|-|-|15
CASSYGSGSYNEQFF
TGTGCCAGCAGTTACGGGAGCGGCTCCTACAATGAGCAGTTCTTC
>TRBV9|TRBJ1-3|-|-|13
CASSPLQGDTIYF
TGTGCCAGCAGCCCCCTCCAGGGTGACACCATATATTTT
>TRBV3-1|TRBJ2-2|many|-|13
CASSQLNTGELFF
TGTGCCAGCAGCCAATTGAACACCGGGGAGCTGTTTTTT
>TRBV6-1|TRBJ1-2|few|-|13
CASSESRGYGYTF
TGTGCCAGCAGTGAATCGAGGGGCTATGGCTACACCTTC
>TRBV5-1|TRBJ2-7|-|TRBD2|15
CASSPGGTLIYEQYF
TGCGCCAGCAGCCCGGGGGGGACATTGATCTACGAGCAGTACTTC
>TRBV5-4|TRBJ2-1|-|-|14
CASSFGGTHNEQFF
TGTGCCAGCAGCTTCGGCGGGACCCACAATGAGCAGTTCTTC
>TRBV24-1|TRBJ2-2|-|-|17
CATSDLGDGRYTGELFF
TGTGCCACCAGTGACTTAGGGGACGGGCGGTACACCGGGGAGCTGTTTTTT
>TRBV5-1|TRBJ2-3|-|TRBD2|17
CASSPGTSGGVTDTQYF
TGCGCCAGCAGCCCCGGGACTAGCGGGGGGGTCACAGATACGCAGTATTTT